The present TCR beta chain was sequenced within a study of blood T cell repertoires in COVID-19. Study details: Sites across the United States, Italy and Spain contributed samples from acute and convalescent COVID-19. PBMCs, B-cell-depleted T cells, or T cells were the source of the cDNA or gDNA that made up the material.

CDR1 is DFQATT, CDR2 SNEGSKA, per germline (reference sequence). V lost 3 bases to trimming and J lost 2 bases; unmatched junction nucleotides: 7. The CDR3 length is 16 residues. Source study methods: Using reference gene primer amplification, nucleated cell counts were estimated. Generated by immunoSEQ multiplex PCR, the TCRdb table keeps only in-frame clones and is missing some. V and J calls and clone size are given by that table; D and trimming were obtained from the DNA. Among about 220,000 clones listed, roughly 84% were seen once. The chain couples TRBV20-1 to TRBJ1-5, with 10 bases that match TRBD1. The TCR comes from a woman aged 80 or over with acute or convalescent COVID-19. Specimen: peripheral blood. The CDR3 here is CSASSVGTGGNQPQHF. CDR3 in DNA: TGCAGTGCTAGTTCCGTCGGGACAGGGGGCAATCAGCCCCAGCATTTT.